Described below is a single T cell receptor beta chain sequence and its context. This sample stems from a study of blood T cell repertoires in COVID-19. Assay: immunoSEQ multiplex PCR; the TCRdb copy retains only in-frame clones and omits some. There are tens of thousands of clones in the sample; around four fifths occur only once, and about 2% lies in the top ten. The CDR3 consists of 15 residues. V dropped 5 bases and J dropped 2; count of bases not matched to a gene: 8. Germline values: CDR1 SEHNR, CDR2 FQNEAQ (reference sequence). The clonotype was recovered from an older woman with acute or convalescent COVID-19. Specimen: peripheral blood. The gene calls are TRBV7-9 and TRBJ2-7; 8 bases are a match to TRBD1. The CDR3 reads CASSPGTTGAYEQYF. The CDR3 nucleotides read TGTGCCAGCAGCCCAGGAACGACAGGGGCCTACGAGCAGTACTTC.